This T cell receptor beta chain derives from a study of blood T cell repertoires in COVID-19. J lost 3 bases, V lost 4 bases, and 8 bases had no gene match. CDR1 MGHRA and CDR2 YSYEKL come from the germline V gene. CDR3 length equals 16 residues. The data were produced by immunoSEQ multiplex PCR, yet TCRdb's version contains in-frame clones alone and is incomplete. The sample carries approximately 430,000 clones, 86% recorded once. The sequence derives from a woman aged 25-40 years with active or convalescent COVID-19. The sample taken for sequencing was peripheral blood. The J gene is TRBJ2-2, the V gene TRBV4-1; TRBD2 aligns across 7 bases. In DNA, the CDR3 is TGCGCCAGCAGCCCGAAGGGAGGGAGATACACCGGGGAGCTGTTTTTT. This translates into CASSPKGGRYTGELFF.